The clone carrying this TCR beta chain was picked up a small number of times. What it recognizes is unknown. The entry originates in a study of T cell responses to AZD1222 COVID-19 vaccine. General study points: A mostly white British donor set with more females was recruited, and clonal diversity was possibly underestimated. The span of vaccine-associated CD4 TCRs extended across spike, with dominance at 160-218 and 743-854. Spike-specific TCR breadth rose after two AZD1222 doses, and depth rose as well. The study reported that nearly half of spike-specific TCRs target unmutated variant regions.

Only in-frame clones appear in the TCRdb table, and some are missing; sequencing was by immunoSEQ multiplex PCR. The sample lists around 120,000 clones, about 90% seen once, with more than 13% in the top ten. This receptor was identified in an adult in good health. Here the sequenced sample was peripheral blood, taken on day 0 of AZD1222 vaccination.

CDR3 in DNA: TGTGCCAGCAGCCCGCCCGAGGGGGACTACAATGAGCAGTTCTTC. It yields the protein CASSPPEGDYNEQFF. The rearrangement links TRBV13 to TRBJ2-1, with D perhaps TRBD1 (6 bases). CDR1 and CDR2 from the germline V gene are PRHDT and FYEKMQ (reference sequence). This CDR3 comprises 15 residues. Trimming took off 5 bases at V and 3 bases at J, with 14 bases between the two ends.